Given below is one TCR beta chain in context. Its antigen is not known. The repertoire was sequenced with immunoSEQ multiplex PCR; TCRdb's copy has only in-frame clones and lacks some. This table has more than 500,000 clones, approximately 95% appearing once. The sample originates from a study of shared clonotypes between healthy human individuals. Cells designated naive CD8 were CD45RO-negative and were positively selected for CCR7, with terminally differentiated effector memory CD45RA+ cells excluded. Overall study findings and caveats: Clonotype sharing among donors was thought likely to change with sequencing depth.

This CDR3 has 15 residues. V lost 1 base to trimming and J lost 1 base, with 11 bases between them. Germline CDR1 and CDR2: MDHEN and SYDVKM. The rearrangement uses TRBV28 and TRBJ2-7, with D perhaps matching TRBD1 (6 bases). This sequence was found in a woman aged 25 to 39 in good health. Source material: naive CD8+ T cells sorted from blood. The CDR3 protein is CASSLFSGASYEQYF. The CDR3 DNA is TGTGCCAGCAGTTTATTTTCAGGGGCGTCCTACGAGCAGTACTTC.